The entry below describes one TCR beta chain. The antigen is not known. One end of the junction does not line up with germline, which may come from a read error. This record comes from a study of CD8+CD57+ T cells in acquired aplastic anemia. Study overall: Sorted CD4+ plus CD8+ cells gave DNA averaging 3.2 ug.

General study points: No significant patient-versus-control difference appeared in CD8+ Simpson's diversity. Both patients and controls carried the same twenty-nine CD8+ CDR3 sequences.

Patients chosen for sequencing had shown CD8+CD57+ cell expansion by flow cytometry. The cohort consisted entirely of patients having severe acquired aplastic anemia. CDR3 and TCR beta VDJ profiling relied on genomic DNA as the template. From the reads, TCRdb called clonotypes with MiXCR, one entry per CDR3 protein. The table includes 260,000 or so distinct CDR3 sequences, 82% detected once. The sequence was obtained from a human donor with aplastic anemia. The material sequenced was sorted CD4+, CD8+, or CD8+CD57+ T cells (not recorded which) from PBMCs.

Written as DNA, the CDR3 is TGTGCCACTAGTATCACTCGCGGGTCCACAGTTTCGAGGACTGAAGCTTTCTTT. Protein sequence: CATSITRGSTVSRTEAFF. The chain combines TRBV19 with TRBJ1-1; D unresolved. Per germline, CDR1 LNHDA and CDR2 SQIVND (reference sequence). This CDR3 has 18 residues.